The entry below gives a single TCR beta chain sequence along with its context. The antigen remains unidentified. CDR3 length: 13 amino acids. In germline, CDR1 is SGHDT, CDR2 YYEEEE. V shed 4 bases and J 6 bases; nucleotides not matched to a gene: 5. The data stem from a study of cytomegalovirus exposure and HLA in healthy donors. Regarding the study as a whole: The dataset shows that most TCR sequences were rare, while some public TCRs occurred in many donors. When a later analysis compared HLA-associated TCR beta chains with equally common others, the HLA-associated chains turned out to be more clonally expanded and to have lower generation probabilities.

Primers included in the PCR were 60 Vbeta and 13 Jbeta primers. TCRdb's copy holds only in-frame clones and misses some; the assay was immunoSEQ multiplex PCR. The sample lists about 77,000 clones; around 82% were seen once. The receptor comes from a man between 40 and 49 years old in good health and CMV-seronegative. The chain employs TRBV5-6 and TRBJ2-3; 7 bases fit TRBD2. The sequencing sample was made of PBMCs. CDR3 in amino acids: CASSHIGGDTQYF. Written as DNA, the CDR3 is TGTGCCAGCAGCCATATCGGGGGGGATACGCAGTATTTT.